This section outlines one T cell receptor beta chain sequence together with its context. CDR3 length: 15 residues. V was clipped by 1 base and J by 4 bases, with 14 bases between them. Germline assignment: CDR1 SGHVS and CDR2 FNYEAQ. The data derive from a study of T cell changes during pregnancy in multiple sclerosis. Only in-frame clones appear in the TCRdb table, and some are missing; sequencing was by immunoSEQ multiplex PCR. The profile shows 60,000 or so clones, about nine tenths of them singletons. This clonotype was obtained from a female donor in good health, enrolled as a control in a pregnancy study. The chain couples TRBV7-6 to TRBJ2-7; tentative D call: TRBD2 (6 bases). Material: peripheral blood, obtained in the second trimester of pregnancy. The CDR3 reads CASSLEEGDNYEQYF. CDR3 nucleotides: TGTGCCAGCAGCTTAGAGGAGGGAGACAATTACGAGCAGTACTTC.